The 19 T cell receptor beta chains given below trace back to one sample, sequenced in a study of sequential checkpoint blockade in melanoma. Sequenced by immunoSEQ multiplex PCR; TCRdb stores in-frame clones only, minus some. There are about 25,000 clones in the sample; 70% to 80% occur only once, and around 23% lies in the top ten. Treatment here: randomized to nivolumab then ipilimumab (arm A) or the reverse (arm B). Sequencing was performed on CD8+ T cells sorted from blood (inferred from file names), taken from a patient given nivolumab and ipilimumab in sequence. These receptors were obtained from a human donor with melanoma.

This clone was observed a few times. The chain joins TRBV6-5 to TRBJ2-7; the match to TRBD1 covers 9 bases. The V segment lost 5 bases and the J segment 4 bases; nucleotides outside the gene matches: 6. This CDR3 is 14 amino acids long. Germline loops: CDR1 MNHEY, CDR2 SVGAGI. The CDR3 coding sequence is TGTGCCAGCAGTCTGGGACAGGGAGGGTACGAGCAGTACTTC. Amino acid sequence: CASSLGQGGYEQYF.

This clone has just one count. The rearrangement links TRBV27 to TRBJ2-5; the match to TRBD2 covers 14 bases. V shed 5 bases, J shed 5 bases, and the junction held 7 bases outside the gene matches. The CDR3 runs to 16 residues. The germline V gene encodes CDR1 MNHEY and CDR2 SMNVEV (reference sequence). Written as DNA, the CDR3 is TGTGCCAGCAGTCCCGGGACTAGCGGGAGCGGGGAGACCCAGTACTTC. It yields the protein CASSPGTSGSGETQYF.

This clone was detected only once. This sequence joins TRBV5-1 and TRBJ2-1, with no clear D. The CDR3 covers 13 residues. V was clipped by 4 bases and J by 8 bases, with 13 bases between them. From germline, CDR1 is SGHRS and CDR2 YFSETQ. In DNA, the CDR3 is TGCGCCAGCAGCCCCGGTTCGCCTTATGAGCAGTTCTTC. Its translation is CASSPGSPYEQFF.

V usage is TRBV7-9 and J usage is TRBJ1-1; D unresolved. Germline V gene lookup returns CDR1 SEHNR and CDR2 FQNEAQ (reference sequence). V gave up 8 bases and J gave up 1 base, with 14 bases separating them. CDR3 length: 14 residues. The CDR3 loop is CASAYPRGNTEAFF. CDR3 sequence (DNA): TGTGCCAGCGCATATCCCCGGGGGAACACTGAAGCTTTCTTT.

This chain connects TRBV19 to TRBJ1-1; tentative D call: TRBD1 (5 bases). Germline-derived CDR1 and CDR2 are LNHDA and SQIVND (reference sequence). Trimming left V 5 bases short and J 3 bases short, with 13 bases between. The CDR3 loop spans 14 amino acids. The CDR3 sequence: CASSPDTGHTEAFF. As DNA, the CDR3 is TGTGCCAGTAGTCCGGACACCGGCCACACTGAAGCTTTCTTT.

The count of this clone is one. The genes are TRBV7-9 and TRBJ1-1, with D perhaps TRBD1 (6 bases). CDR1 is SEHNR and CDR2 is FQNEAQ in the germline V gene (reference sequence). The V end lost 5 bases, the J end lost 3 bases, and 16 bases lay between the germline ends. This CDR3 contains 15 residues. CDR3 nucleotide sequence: TGTGCCAGCAGCGCCTTCAGGGGCGTGGACACTGAAGCTTTCTTT. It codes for CASSAFRGVDTEAFF.

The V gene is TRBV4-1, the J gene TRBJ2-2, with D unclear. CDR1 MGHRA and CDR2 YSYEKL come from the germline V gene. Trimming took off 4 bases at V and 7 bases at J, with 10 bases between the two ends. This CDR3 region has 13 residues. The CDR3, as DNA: TGCGCCAGCAGCCCGACTGCCAACGGGGAGCTGTTTTTT. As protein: CASSPTANGELFF.

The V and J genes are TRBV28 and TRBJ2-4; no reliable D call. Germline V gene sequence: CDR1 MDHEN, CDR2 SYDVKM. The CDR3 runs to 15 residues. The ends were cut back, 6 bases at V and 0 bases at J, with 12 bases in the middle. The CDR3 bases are TGTGCCAGCAGATCCTCTAATCTAGCCAAAAACATTCAGTACTTC. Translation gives CASRSSNLAKNIQYF.

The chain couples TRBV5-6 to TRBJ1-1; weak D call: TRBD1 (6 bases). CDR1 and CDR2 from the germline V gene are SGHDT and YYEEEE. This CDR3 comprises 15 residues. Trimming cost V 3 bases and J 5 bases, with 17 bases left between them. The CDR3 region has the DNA TGTGCCAGCAGCTCCCCCACAGGGTTTGGGACTGAAGCTTTCTTT. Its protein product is CASSSPTGFGTEAFF.

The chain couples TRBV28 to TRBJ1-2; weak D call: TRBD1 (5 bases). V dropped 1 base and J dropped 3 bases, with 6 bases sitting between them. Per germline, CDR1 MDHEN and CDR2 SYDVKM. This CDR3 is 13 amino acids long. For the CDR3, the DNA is TGTGCCAGCAGTTTATCACAGGACTATGGCTACACCTTC. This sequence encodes CASSLSQDYGYTF.

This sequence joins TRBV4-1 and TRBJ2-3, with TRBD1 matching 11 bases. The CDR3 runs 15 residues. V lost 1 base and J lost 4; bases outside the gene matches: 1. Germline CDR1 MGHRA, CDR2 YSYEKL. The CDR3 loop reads CASSQGDRGADTQYF. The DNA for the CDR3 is TGCGCCAGCAGCCAAGGGGACAGGGGGGCAGATACGCAGTATTTT.

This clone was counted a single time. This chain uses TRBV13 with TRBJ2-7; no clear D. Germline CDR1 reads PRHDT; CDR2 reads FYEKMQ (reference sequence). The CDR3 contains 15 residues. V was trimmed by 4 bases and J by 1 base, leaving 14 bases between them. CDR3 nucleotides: TGTGCCAGCAGCTCCTTCGGAGACGGATCCTACGAGCAGTACTTC. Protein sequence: CASSSFGDGSYEQYF.

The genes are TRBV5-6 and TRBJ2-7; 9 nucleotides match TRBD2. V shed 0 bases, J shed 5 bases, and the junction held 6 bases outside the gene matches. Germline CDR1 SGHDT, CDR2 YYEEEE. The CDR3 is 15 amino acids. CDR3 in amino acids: CASSLDAGGRDEQYF. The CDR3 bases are TGTGCCAGCAGCTTGGATGCGGGGGGGCGGGACGAGCAGTACTTC.

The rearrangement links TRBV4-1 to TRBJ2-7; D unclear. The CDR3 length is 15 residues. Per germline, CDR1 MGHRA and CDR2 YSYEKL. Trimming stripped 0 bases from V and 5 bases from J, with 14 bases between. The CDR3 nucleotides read TGCGCCAGCAGCCAAGAAAATGCGGAAATCGACGAGCAGTACTTC. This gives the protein CASSQENAEIDEQYF.

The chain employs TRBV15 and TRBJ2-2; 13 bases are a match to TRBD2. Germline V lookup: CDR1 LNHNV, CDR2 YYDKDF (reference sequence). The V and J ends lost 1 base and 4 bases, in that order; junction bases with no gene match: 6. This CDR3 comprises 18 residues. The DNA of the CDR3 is TGTGCCACCAGCAGAGTTACTAGCGGGAGGGCGGGCACCGGGGAGCTGTTTTTT. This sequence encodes CATSRVTSGRAGTGELFF.

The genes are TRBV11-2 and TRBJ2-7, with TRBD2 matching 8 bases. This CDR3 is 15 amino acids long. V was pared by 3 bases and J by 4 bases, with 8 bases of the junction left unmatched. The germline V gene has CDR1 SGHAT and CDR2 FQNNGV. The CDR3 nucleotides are TGTGCCAGCAGCTTTCTTGGTAGCGGGATTTACGAGCAGTACTTC. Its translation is CASSFLGSGIYEQYF.

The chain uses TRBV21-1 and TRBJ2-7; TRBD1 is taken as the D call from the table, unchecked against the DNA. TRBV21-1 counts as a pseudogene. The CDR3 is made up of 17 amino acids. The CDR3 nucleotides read TGTGCCAGCAGCCCAGCAACCCTACGGACAACCGAAGAAGAGCAGTACTTC. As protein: CASSPATLRTTEEEQYF.

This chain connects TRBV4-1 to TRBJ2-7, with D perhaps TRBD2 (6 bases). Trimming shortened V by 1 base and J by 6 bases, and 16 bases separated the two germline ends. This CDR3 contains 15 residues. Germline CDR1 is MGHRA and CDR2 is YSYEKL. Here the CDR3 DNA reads TGCGCCAGCAGCCAAGCATTCCAGGGCGGGGCCGAGCAGTACTTC. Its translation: CASSQAFQGGAEQYF.

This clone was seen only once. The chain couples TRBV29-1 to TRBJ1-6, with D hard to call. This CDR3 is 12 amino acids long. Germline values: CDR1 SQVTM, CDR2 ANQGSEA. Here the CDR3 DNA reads TGCGCCGGCCGTCGGGTTAATTCACCCCTCCACTTT. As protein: CAGRRVNSPLHF.